This passage covers 10 T cell receptor beta chains from one sample sequenced in a study of OX40 agonist ivuxolimab in advanced cancers. The data were produced by immunoSEQ multiplex PCR, yet TCRdb's version contains in-frame clones alone and is incomplete. The sample lists fewer than 80,000 clones; roughly 89% were seen once. This material consisted of CD4+ or CD8+ T cells sorted from blood, taken in a trial of the OX40 agonist ivuxolimab. These receptors came from an adult with an advanced solid tumor such as melanoma, head and neck, liver or kidney cancer.

The chain carries TRBV2 and TRBJ2-5; perhaps TRBD2 as D (5 bases). Germline-derived CDR1 and CDR2 are SNHLY and FYNNEI. Trimming pared 9 bases from V and 1 base from J, leaving 15 bases between. CDR3 size: 14 residues. CDR3 sequence (DNA): TGTGCCAGTGGCCGGGTGCGGGTCCAAGAGACCCAGTACTTC. Translating gives CASGRVRVQETQYF.

The CDR3 region is CASSLWGNEQFF. DNA for the CDR3: TGTGCCAGCAGCTTGTGGGGCAATGAGCAGTTCTTC. The rearrangement links TRBV5-5 to TRBJ2-1; D not resolved. Germline V lookup: CDR1 SGHKS, CDR2 YYEKEE (reference sequence). Trimming removed 1 base from V and 6 bases from J, with 5 bases in between. The length of the CDR3 is 12 residues.

The chain joins TRBV6-1 to TRBJ2-7; 13 bases line up with TRBD2. The CDR3 consists of 14 residues. Trimming at V came to 4 bases and at J to 12 bases, leaving 9 bases not matched to a gene. CDR1 and CDR2 from the germline V gene are MNHNS and SASEGT. This CDR3 reads CASSGSGLAGELYF. In DNA form, the CDR3 reads TGTGCCAGCAGTGGGTCCGGACTAGCGGGGGAACTGTACTTC.

The V call is TRBV1, the J call TRBJ2-5. TRBV1 is annotated as a pseudogene. The CDR3 sequence is 16 residues long. CDR3 DNA: TGCACCAGCAGACAGCCCCGGGTTACGGACCAAGAGACCCAGTACTTC. It codes for CTSRQPRVTDQETQYF.

CDR3 loop: CASSLALAYYNEQFF. In DNA, the CDR3 is TGTGCCAGCAGCTTGGCACTAGCGTACTACAATGAGCAGTTCTTC. V and J are TRBV7-6 and TRBJ2-1; 7 bases align to TRBD2. This CDR3 has 15 residues. Unmatched junction bases numbered 5, after V lost 3 bases and J lost 3 bases. Germline V gene data show CDR1 as SGHVS and CDR2 as FNYEAQ.

The CDR3 is CASSQDPLGATEAFF. The CDR3 DNA follows: TGCGCCAGCAGCCAAGATCCGTTGGGGGCCACTGAAGCTTTCTTT. This rearrangement joins TRBV4-1 to TRBJ1-1; D is possibly TRBD1 (6 bases). The length of the CDR3 is 15 residues. Germline lookup yields CDR1 MGHRA and CDR2 YSYEKL. Trimming left V 0 bases short and J 4 bases short, with 12 bases between.

The chain joins TRBV7-3 to TRBJ2-3; TRBD2 agrees at 10 bases. The germline CDR1 and CDR2 sequences are SGHTA and FQGTGA. The CDR3 is 15 amino acids. V lost 6 bases to trimming and J lost 2 bases; unmatched junction nucleotides: 5. As DNA, the CDR3 is TGTGCCAGCAGTTCCGGGACTAGCGACACAGATACGCAGTATTTT. The encoded protein is CASSSGTSDTDTQYF.

The rearrangement uses TRBV7-8 and TRBJ1-2; TRBD1 agrees at 7 bases. The J segment lost 7 bases and the V segment lost 1 base, leaving 12 bases of the junction unmatched. This CDR3 is 16 amino acids long. CDR1 SGHVS and CDR2 FQNEAQ come from the germline V gene. The CDR3 loop reads CASSLVSGQGGFGYTF. The CDR3 bases are TGTGCCAGCAGCTTAGTCTCCGGTCAGGGGGGATTTGGCTACACCTTC.

J is TRBJ2-4 and V is TRBV9; 10 bases fit TRBD2. V gave up 3 bases and J gave up 8 bases; unmatched junction bases: 5. The CDR3 sequence is 14 residues long. Germline CDR1 reads SGDLS; CDR2 reads YYNGEE. CDR3 DNA: TGTGCCAGCAGCGCTAGCGGGAGTAAGGACATTCAGTACTTC. Its protein is CASSASGSKDIQYF.

This clone showed up just once. The J gene is TRBJ1-1, the V gene TRBV7-9; D is unclear. This CDR3 has 12 residues. V dropped 4 bases and J dropped 4 bases, with 7 bases sitting between them. Per germline, CDR1 SEHNR and CDR2 FQNEAQ (reference sequence). Written as DNA, the CDR3 is TGTGCCAGCAGCTCGATTTTCACTGAAGCTTTCTTT. As protein: CASSSIFTEAFF.